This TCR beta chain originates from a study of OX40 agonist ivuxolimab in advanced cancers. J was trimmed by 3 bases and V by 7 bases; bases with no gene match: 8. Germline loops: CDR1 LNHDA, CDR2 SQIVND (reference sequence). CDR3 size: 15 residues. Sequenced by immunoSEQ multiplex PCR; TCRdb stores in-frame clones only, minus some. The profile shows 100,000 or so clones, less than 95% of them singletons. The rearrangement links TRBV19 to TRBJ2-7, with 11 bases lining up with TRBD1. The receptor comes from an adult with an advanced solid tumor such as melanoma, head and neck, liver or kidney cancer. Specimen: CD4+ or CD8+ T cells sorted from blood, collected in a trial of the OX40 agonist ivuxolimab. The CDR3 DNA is TGTGCCAGTACCCCCGGGACAGGGGGGCGCTACGAGCAGTACTTC. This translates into CASTPGTGGRYEQYF.